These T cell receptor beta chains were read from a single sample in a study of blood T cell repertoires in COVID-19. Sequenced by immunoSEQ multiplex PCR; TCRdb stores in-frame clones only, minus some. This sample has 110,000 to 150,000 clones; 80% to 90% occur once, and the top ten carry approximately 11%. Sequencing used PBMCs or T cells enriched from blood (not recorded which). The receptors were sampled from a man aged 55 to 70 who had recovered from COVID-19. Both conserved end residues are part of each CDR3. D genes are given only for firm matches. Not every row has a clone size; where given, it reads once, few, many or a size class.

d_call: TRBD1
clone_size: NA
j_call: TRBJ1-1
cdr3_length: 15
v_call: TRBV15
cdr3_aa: CATSRKRGLNTEAFF
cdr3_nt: TGTGCCACCAGCAGGAAGAGGGGGCTTAACACTGAAGCTTTCTTT

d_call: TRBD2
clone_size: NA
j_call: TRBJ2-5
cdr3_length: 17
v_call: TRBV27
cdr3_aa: CASSKGWRGGRQETQYF
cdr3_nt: TGTGCCAGCAGCAAGGGGTGGCGGGGGGGCCGGCAAGAGACCCAGTACTTC

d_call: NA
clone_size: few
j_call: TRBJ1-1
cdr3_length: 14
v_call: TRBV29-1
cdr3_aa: CSVEWSLGDSEAFF
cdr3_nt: TGCAGCGTTGAATGGTCGCTAGGAGATTCTGAAGCTTTCTTT

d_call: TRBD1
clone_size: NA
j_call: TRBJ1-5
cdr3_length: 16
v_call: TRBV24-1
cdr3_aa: CATSVGGQGTGQPQHF
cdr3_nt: TGTGCCACCAGTGTCGGGGGACAGGGCACTGGTCAGCCCCAGCATTTT

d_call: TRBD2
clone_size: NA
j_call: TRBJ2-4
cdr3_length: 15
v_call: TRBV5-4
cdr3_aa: CASSLGGSAKNIQYF
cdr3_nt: TGTGCCAGCAGCTTGGGCGGGAGTGCCAAAAACATTCAGTACTTC

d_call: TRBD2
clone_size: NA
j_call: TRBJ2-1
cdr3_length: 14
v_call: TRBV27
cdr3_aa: CASRPGLATNEQFF
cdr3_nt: TGTGCCAGCAGACCGGGACTAGCGACCAATGAGCAGTTCTTC

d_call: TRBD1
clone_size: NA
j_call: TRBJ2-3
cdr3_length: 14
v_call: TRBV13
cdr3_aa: CASSRQGPQDTQYF
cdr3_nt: TGTGCCAGCAGCAGACAGGGGCCCCAAGATACGCAGTATTTT

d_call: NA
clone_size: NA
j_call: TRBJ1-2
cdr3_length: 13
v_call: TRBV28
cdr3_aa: CASSLVGGYGYTF
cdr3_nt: TGTGCCAGCAGTTTAGTGGGAGGGTATGGCTACACCTTC

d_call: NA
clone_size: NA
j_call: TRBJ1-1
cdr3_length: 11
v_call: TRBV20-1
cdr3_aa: CSAATVNEAFF
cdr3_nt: TGCAGTGCCGCGACAGTCAATGAAGCTTTCTTT

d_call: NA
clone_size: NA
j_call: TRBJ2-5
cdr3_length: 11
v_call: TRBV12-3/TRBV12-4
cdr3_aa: CASSGGGTQYF
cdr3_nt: TGTGCCAGCAGCGGAGGGGGCACCCAGTACTTC

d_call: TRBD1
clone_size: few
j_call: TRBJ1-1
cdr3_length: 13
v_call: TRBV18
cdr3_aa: CASSRQGIPEAFF
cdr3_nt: TGTGCCAGCTCACGACAGGGTATCCCTGAAGCTTTCTTT

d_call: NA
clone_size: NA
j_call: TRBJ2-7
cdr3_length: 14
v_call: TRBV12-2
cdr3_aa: CASHRLAGTYEQYF
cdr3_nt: TGTGCAAGTCATCGACTAGCGGGAACTTACGAGCAGTACTTC

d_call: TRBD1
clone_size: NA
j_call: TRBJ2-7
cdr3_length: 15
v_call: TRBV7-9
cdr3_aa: CASSFQGASSYEQYF
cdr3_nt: TGTGCCAGCAGCTTTCAGGGGGCTAGCTCCTACGAGCAGTACTTC

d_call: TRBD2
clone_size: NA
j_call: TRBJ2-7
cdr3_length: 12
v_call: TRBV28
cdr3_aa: CASWGGGSEQYF
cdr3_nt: TGTGCCAGCTGGGGGGGAGGTTCCGAGCAGTACTTC

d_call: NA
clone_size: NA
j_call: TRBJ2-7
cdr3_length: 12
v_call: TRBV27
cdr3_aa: CASGVRGDEQYF
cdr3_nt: TGTGCCAGCGGGGTACGGGGTGACGAGCAGTACTTC

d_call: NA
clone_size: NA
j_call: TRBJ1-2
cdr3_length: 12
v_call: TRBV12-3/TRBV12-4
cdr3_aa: CASSFDRGGYTF
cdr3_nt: TGTGCCAGCAGTTTTGACAGAGGAGGCTACACCTTC

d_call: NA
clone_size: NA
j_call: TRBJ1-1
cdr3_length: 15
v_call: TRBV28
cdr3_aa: CASSLGRSAGTEAFF
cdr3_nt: TGTGCCAGCAGTTTGGGTCGGAGTGCGGGGACTGAAGCTTTCTTT

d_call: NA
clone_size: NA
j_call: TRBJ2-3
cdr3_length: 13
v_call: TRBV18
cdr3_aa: CASSPGSRDSQYF
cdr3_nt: TGTGCCAGCTCACCAGGCTCCCGCGACTCGCAGTATTTT

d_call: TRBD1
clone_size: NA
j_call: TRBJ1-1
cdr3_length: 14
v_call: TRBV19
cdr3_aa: CASSYRGLNTEAFF
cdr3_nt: TGTGCCAGTAGTTACAGGGGATTGAACACTGAAGCTTTCTTT

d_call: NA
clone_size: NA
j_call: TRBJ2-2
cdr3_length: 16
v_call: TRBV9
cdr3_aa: CASSGPRTSNTGELFF
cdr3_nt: TGTGCCAGCAGCGGTCCTAGGACTTCGAACACCGGGGAGCTGTTTTTT

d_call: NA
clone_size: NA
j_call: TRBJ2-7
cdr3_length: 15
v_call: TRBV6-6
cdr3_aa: CASGIPSASSYEQYF
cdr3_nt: TGTGCCAGCGGGATACCTAGCGCTAGCTCCTACGAGCAGTACTTC

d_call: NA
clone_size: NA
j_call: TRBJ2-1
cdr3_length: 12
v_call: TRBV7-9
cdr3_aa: CASSLGGGEQFF
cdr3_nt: TGTGCCAGCAGCTTAGGAGGAGGTGAGCAGTTCTTC

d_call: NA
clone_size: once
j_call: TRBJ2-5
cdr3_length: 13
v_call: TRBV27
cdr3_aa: CASSLHRAETQYF
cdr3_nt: TGTGCCAGCAGTTTACACAGGGCAGAGACCCAGTACTTC

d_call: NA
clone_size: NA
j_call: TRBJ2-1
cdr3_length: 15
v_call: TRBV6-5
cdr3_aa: CASSYYFPKAGEQFF
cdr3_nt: TGTGCCAGCAGTTACTATTTTCCCAAAGCGGGTGAGCAGTTCTTC

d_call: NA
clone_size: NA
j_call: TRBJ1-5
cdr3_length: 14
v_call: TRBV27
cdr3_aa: CASSIRWGNQPQHF
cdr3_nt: TGTGCCAGCAGTATCAGGTGGGGCAATCAGCCCCAGCATTTT

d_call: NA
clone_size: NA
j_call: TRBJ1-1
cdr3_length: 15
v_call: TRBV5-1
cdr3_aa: CASSLEVAVNTEAFF
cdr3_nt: TGCGCCAGCAGCTTGGAGGTGGCGGTGAACACTGAAGCTTTCTTT

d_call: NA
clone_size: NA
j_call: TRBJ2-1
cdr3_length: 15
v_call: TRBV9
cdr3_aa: CASSVEWAPYNEQFF
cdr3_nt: TGTGCCAGCAGCGTAGAGTGGGCCCCCTACAATGAGCAGTTCTTC

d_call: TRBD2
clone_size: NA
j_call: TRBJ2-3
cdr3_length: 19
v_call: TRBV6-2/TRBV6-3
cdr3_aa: CASSAGLAGTYPSTDTQYF
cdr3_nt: TGTGCCAGCAGTGCGGGACTAGCGGGTACTTACCCTAGCACAGATACGCAGTATTTT

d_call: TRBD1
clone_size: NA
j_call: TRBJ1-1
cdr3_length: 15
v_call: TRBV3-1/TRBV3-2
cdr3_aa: CASSRLQGRNTEAFF
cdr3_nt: TGTGCCAGCAGCCGACTACAGGGGCGGAACACTGAAGCTTTCTTT

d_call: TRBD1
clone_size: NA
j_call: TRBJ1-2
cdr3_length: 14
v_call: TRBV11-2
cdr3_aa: CASSSDRGRYGYTF
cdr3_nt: TGTGCCAGCAGCTCAGACAGGGGACGGTATGGCTACACCTTC

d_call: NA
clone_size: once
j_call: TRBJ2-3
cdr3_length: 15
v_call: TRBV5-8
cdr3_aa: CASSLWQTSTDTQYF
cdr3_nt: TGTGCCAGCAGCTTGTGGCAGACAAGCACAGATACGCAGTATTTT

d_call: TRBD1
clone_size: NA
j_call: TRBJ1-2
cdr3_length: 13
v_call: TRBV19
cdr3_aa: CASREGQSYGYTF
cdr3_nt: TGTGCCAGTAGAGAGGGACAGAGTTATGGCTACACCTTC

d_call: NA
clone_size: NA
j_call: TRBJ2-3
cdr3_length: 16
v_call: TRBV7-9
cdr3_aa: CASSPRTGQSTDTQYF
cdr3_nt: TGTGCCAGCAGCCCAAGAACAGGACAGAGCACAGATACGCAGTATTTT

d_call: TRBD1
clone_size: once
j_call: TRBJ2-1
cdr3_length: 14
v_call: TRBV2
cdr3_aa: CASSGLRDRGEQFF
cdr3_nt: TGTGCCAGCAGTGGGTTGCGGGACAGGGGTGAGCAGTTCTTC

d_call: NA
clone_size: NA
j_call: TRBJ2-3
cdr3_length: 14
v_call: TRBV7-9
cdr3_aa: CASSFERGRNTQYF
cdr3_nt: TGTGCCAGCAGCTTTGAAAGGGGGAGAAATACGCAGTATTTT

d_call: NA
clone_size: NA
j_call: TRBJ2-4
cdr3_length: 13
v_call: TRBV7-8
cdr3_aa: CASSLSRFKLQYF
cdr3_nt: TGTGCCAGCAGCTTATCCCGTTTTAAGCTTCAGTACTTC

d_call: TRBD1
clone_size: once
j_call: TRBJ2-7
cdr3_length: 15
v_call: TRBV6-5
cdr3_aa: CASSYSGQGLGEQYF
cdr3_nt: TGTGCCAGCAGTTACTCTGGACAGGGCTTGGGCGAGCAGTACTTC

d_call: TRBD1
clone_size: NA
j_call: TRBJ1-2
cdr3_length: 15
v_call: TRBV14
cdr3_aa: CASSQLGQGAYGYTF
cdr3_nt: TGTGCCAGCAGCCAATTAGGACAGGGGGCTTATGGCTACACCTTC

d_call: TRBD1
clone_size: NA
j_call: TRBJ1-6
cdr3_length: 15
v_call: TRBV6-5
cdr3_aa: CASRQTGLPRTPLHF
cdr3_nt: TGTGCCAGCAGACAGACAGGGCTCCCCCGGACACCCCTCCACTTT

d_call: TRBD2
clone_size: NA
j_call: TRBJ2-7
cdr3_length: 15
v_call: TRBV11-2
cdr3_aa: CASSLGSGRTYEQYF
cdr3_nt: TGTGCCAGCAGCTTAGGTAGCGGGAGGACCTACGAGCAGTACTTC